This entry lists 22 T cell receptor beta chains sequenced from one sample in a study of naive and memory T cell subsets. Treatment defined: skin biopsy from PPD injection site in Mantoux-positive individual. TCR cDNA received a 3' ligated oligonucleotide that carried a UMI. Ligated cDNA underwent four rounds of PCR with nested alpha and beta constant region primers and SP2. In TCRdb, the UMI-ligation and nested PCR reads were re-called with MiXCR into one record per CDR3 protein. The sample records over 11,000 distinct CDR3 sequences, around 5.2% being singletons. Sequencing used skin, obtained from a tuberculin skin test site. The origin of the receptors is an adult in good health.

This clonotype is labeled as medium-sized. The chain combines TRBV10-3 with TRBJ2-7; D might be TRBD1 (6 bases). Germline V gene lookup returns CDR1 ENHRY and CDR2 SYGVKD. The V and J ends lost 6 bases and 0 bases respectively, with 15 bases between them. This CDR3 contains 15 residues. The CDR3 here is CAIRADSSSSYEQYF. CDR3 bases: TGTGCCATCAGGGCGGACAGTAGTTCCTCCTACGAGCAGTACTTC.

This clonotype was observed many times. V and J are TRBV20-1 and TRBJ2-3, with 12 positions matching TRBD2. The trim removed 3 bases at V and 2 bases at J, leaving 9 bases unmatched. This CDR3 comprises 17 residues. Per germline, CDR1 DFQATT and CDR2 SNEGSKA (reference sequence). CDR3 sequence reads: CSARGLAGGLNTDTQYF. The CDR3 region has the DNA TGCAGTGCTAGGGGGCTAGCGGGGGGGCTCAACACAGATACGCAGTATTTT.

This clonotype was seen at least ten times. The chain is built from TRBV7-9 and TRBJ2-7, with D perhaps TRBD2 (6 bases). This CDR3 comprises 15 residues. V was cut by 3 bases and J by 7 bases, with 19 bases left in between. Per germline, CDR1 SEHNR and CDR2 FQNEAQ (reference sequence). Here the CDR3 reads CASSFALAGSGEQYF. DNA of the CDR3: TGTGCCAGCAGCTTTGCACTAGCTGGGTCTGGGGAGCAGTACTTC.

The table lists this clonotype with many counts. The V and J genes are TRBV7-2 and TRBJ2-2, with a possible D match to TRBD1 (6 bases). V lost 5 bases and J lost 6, with 22 bases in between. Germline lookup yields CDR1 SGHTA and CDR2 FQGNSA. This CDR3 has 17 amino acids. Here the CDR3 reads CASSLTSLGGRAGELFF. The DNA of the CDR3 is TGTGCCAGCAGCCTCACGTCATTAGGGGGTCGGGCCGGGGAGCTGTTTTTT.

This clonotype was recorded at least ten times. The V and J genes are TRBV20-1 and TRBJ1-2, with 8 nucleotides matching TRBD1. The CDR3 runs to 12 residues. Germline V lookup: CDR1 DFQATT, CDR2 SNEGSKA (reference sequence). The J segment lost 6 bases and the V segment lost 3 bases, leaving 3 bases of the junction unmatched. The CDR3 loop reads CSARQTGDGYTF. The CDR3 bases are TGCAGTGCTAGGCAGACAGGGGATGGCTACACCTTC.

With respect to this clonotype: A much larger clone lies a single base off, so this may be a read error. The CDR3, as DNA: TGTGCCAGCAGTGTAGTTAGCGGGGGCAACACAGATACGCTGTATTTT. Its protein product is CASSVVSGGNTDTLYF. The V call is TRBV6-1, the J call TRBJ2-3; 9 bases are shared with TRBD2. Per the germline V gene, CDR1 is MNHNS and CDR2 is SASEGT. The CDR3 spans 16 residues.

This clonotype is labeled medium-sized. The chain combines TRBV20-1 with TRBJ2-3, with no clear D. CDR1 is DFQATT, CDR2 SNEGSKA, per germline (reference sequence). Trimming pared 6 bases from V and 0 bases from J, leaving 10 bases between. The CDR3 loop spans 13 amino acids. CDR3 sequence: CSALLYSTDTQYF. The CDR3 DNA reads TGCAGTGCCCTCCTTTACAGCACAGATACGCAGTATTTT.

The chain recombines TRBV4-3 with TRBJ2-7; the match to TRBD1 covers 8 bases. The CDR3 runs to 16 residues. The V gene's germline CDR1 is LGHNA and CDR2 YSLEER. The V and J ends lost 0 bases and 5 bases, in that order; junction bases with no gene match: 9. The CDR3 DNA is TGCGCCAGCAGCCAAGAAGGCGGACAGGGCTTACACGAGCAGTACTTC. As protein: CASSQEGGQGLHEQYF.

This clonotype showed up just a few times. The chain recombines TRBV6-2 or TRBV6-3 with TRBJ1-2; possibly TRBD1 for D (5 bases). CDR1 is MNHEY and CDR2 is SVGEGT in the germline V gene. With 6 bases removed from V and 1 base from J, the gap between germline ends came to 12 bases. The CDR3 consists of 14 residues. CDR3 coding DNA: TGTGCCAGCAGCCACAGGATTTTTAACTATGGCTACACCTTC. This gives the protein CASSHRIFNYGYTF.

This clonotype occurred a few times. This chain joins TRBV6-6 and TRBJ2-6; 11 positions agree with TRBD1. CDR3 length equals 17 residues. Germline V gene data show CDR1 as MNHNY and CDR2 as SVGAGI (reference sequence). With V trimmed by 5 bases and J by 5 bases, 8 bases remained unmatched. The CDR3 region is CASSGTGGYSWANVLTF. The CDR3 nucleotides are TGTGCCAGCAGTGGGACAGGGGGTTATTCTTGGGCCAACGTCCTGACTTTC.

By its share, this clonotype is medium-sized (0.01 to 0.1%). The chain links TRBV7-9 to TRBJ2-1; D unresolved. Germline V gene lookup returns CDR1 SEHNR and CDR2 FQNEAQ (reference sequence). The CDR3 contains 15 residues. The ends were cut back, 3 bases at V and 9 bases at J, with 18 bases in the middle. CDR3 in DNA: TGTGCCAGCAGCTTCGTGACCCCCCAGGACGTTGAGCAGTTCTTC. Translated, it gives CASSFVTPQDVEQFF. Together with reference TRBV7-9 and TRBJ2-1, the CDR3 gives the full variable domain: DTGVSQNPRHKITKRGQNVTFRCDPISEHNRLYWYRQTLGQGPEFLTYFQNEAQLEKSRLLSDRFSAERPKGSFSTLEIQRTEQGDSAMYLCASSFVTPQDVEQFFGPGTRLTVL.

This clonotype is medium-sized within its sample. One end of the junction is discordant with germline, which a read error may explain. The chain uses TRBV7-7 and TRBJ2-5, with D unclear. Germline values: CDR1 SSHAT, CDR2 FNYEAQ (reference sequence). The CDR3 consists of 15 residues. The CDR3 nucleotides read TGTGCTAGCAGCTTAGGGCTCGGTATGCAAGAGACCCAGTACTTC. This codes for CASSLGLGMQETQYF.

This clonotype was counted at least ten times. The V gene is TRBV4-2, the J gene TRBJ1-2, with no clear D. Germline V lookup: CDR1 LGHNA, CDR2 YNFKEQ. Trimming cost V 2 bases and J 3 bases, with 13 bases left between them. The length of the CDR3 is 15 residues. The CDR3 DNA reads TGTGCCAGCAGCCAAACTTACCAAGAGGACTATGGCTACACCTTC. Translation: CASSQTYQEDYGYTF.

This clonotype was seen at least ten times. This chain links TRBV20-1 with TRBJ2-1; 10 nucleotides line up with TRBD1. J gave up 6 bases and V 5 bases, and 10 bases lay outside the gene matches. The germline V gene encodes CDR1 DFQATT and CDR2 SNEGSKA (reference sequence). This CDR3 has 15 residues. CDR3 nucleotide sequence: TGCAGTGCTCGCGAGACGGGACAGGGGACCAATGAGCAGTTCTTC. Encoded protein: CSARETGQGTNEQFF.

At least ten counts were recorded for this clonotype. This chain joins TRBV7-2 and TRBJ2-7; 8 positions agree with TRBD1. This CDR3 spans 16 amino acids. CDR1 is SGHTA and CDR2 is FQGNSA in the germline V gene. With 5 bases clipped from V and 2 bases from J, the junction kept 11 bases outside the gene matches. The CDR3 sequence: CASSTLGTGRPYEQYF. Written as DNA, the CDR3 is TGTGCCAGCAGCACCCTTGGGACAGGAAGACCCTACGAGCAGTACTTC.

This clonotype is medium-sized in the sample. The chain has TRBV7-3 and TRBJ2-1; 11 bases match TRBD2. Germline V lookup: CDR1 SGHTA, CDR2 FQGTGA. CDR3 length: 14 residues. Trimming at V came to 5 bases and at J to 9 bases, leaving 6 bases not matched to a gene. CDR3 sequence: CASSQLAGDGEQFF. The CDR3 DNA sequence: TGTGCCAGCAGCCAACTAGCGGGGGACGGTGAGCAGTTCTTC.

By its share, this clonotype is medium-sized (0.01 to 0.1%). This chain uses TRBV2 with TRBJ2-3, with D unclear. The V gene lost 4 bases and the J gene lost 5 bases, with 4 bases spanning the gap. The germline V gene has CDR1 SNHLY and CDR2 FYNNEI. The CDR3 totals 11 residues. CDR3 sequence reads: CASSVGDTQYF. The DNA for the CDR3 is TGTGCCAGCAGTGTCGGAGATACGCAGTATTTT.

CDR3 protein: CASSSAGGRETQYF. CDR3 sequence (DNA): TGTGCCAGCAGTTCAGCGGGGGGGCGAGAGACCCAGTACTTC. The chain employs TRBV2 and TRBJ2-5, with 10 bases matching TRBD2. Germline loops: CDR1 SNHLY, CDR2 FYNNEI. The trim removed 5 bases at V and 4 bases at J, leaving 4 bases unmatched. The CDR3 runs to 14 residues.

This clonotype has at least ten counts. This rearrangement joins TRBV6-2 or TRBV6-3 to TRBJ1-1; no firm D call. Deletions cut 6 bases from V and 8 bases from J, with 10 bases between. Germline-derived CDR1 and CDR2 are MNHEY and SVGEGT. The CDR3 sequence is 11 residues long. The CDR3 is CASRAGREAFF. CDR3 DNA sequence: TGTGCCAGCAGGGCGGGCAGAGAAGCTTTCTTT.

This clonotype was seen repeatedly, ten times or more. The genes are TRBV18 and TRBJ1-3; D unclear. The CDR3 totals 13 residues. Germline-derived CDR1 and CDR2 are KGHSH and LQKENI. V lost 5 bases and J lost 4, with 9 bases in between. The CDR3 DNA follows: TGTGCCAGCTCATTTGACCCCGGAAACACCATATATTTT. It encodes CASSFDPGNTIYF.

Many counts were recorded for this clonotype. This chain joins TRBV3-1 and TRBJ2-5; D is perhaps TRBD1 (6 bases). The CDR3 is 15 residues long. Deletions cut 0 bases from V and 1 base from J, with 9 bases between. In germline, CDR1 is LGHDT, CDR2 YNNKEL (reference sequence). The CDR3 DNA reads TGTGCCAGCAGCCAAGATGGGGGCCTCCAAGAGACCCAGTACTTC. Amino acid sequence: CASSQDGGLQETQYF.

This clonotype showed up many times. The V and J genes are TRBV30 and TRBJ1-2; 9 bases agree with TRBD1. Germline CDR1 GTSNPN, CDR2 SVGIG (reference sequence). This CDR3 region has 13 residues. V dropped 2 bases and J dropped 6; count of bases not matched to a gene: 4. The CDR3 sequence is CAWSQTGGDGYTF. The CDR3 DNA follows: TGTGCCTGGAGTCAAACAGGGGGCGATGGCTACACCTTC.